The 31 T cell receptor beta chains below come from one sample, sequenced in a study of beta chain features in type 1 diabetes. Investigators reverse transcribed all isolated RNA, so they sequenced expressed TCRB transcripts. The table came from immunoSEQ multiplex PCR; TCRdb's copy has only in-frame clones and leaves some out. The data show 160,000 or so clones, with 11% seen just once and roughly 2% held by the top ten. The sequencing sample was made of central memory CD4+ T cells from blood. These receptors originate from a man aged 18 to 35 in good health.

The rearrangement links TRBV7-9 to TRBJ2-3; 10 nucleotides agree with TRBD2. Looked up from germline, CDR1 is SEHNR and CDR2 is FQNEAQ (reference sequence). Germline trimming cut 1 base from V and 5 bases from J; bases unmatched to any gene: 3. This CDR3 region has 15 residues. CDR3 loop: CASSLVSSGGDTQYF. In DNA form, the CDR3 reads TGTGCCAGCAGCTTAGTTTCTAGCGGGGGAGATACGCAGTATTTT.

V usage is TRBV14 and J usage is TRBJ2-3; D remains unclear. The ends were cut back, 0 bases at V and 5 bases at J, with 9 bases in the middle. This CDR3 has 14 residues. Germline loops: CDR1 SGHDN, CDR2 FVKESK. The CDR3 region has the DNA TGTGCCAGCAGCCAAGATTGGAGTAGAGATACGCAGTATTTT. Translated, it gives CASSQDWSRDTQYF.

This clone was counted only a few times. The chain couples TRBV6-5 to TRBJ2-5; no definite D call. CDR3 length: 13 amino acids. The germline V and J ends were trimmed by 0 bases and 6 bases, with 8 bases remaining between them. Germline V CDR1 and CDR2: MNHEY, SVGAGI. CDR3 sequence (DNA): TGTGCCAGCAGTTACTCGAGAGGCAAGACCCAGTACTTC. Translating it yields CASSYSRGKTQYF.

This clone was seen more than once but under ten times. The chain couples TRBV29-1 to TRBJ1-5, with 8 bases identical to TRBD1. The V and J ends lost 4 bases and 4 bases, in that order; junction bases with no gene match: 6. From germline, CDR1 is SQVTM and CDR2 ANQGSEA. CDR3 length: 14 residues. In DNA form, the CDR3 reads TGCAGCGTTGCCGGGACAGGATTTAATCAGCCCCAGCATTTT. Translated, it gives CSVAGTGFNQPQHF. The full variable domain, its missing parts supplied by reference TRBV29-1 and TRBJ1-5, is SAVISQKPSRDICQRGTSLTIQCQVDSQVTMMFWYRQQPGQSLTLIATANQGSEATYESGFVIDKFPISRPNLTFSTLTVSNMSPEDSSIYLCSVAGTGFNQPQHFGDGTRLSIL.

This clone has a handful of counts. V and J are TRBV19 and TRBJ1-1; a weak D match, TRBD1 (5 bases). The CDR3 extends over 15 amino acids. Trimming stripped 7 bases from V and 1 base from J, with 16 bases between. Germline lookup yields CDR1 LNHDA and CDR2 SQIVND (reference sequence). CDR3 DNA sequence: TGTGCCAGTATCCCTGGCACAGGACGGAACACTGAAGCTTTCTTT. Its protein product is CASIPGTGRNTEAFF.

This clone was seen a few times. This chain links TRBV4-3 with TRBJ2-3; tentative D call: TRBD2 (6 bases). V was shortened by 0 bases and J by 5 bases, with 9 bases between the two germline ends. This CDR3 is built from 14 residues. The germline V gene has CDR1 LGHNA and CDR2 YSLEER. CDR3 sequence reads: CASSQEAGKDTQYF. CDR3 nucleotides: TGCGCCAGCAGCCAAGAGGCGGGGAAAGATACGCAGTATTTT.

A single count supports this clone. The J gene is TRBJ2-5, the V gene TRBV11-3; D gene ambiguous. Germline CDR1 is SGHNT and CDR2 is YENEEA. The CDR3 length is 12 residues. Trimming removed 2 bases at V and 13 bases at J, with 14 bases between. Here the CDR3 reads CASSLNGLATYF. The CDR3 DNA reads TGTGCCAGCAGCTTAAACGGTCTGGCCACGTACTTC.

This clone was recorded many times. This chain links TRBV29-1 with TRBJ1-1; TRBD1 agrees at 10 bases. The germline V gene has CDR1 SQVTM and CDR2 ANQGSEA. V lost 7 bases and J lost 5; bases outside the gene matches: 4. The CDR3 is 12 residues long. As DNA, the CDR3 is TGCAGCGCCGGACAGGGGGAAACTGAAGCTTTCTTT. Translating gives CSAGQGETEAFF.

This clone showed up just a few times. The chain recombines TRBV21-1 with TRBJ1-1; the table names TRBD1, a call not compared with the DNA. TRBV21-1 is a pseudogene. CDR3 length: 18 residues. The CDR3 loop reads CASSKEGQVPVMNTEAFF. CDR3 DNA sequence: TGTGCCAGCAGCAAAGAAGGACAGGTTCCCGTCATGAACACTGAAGCTTTCTTT.

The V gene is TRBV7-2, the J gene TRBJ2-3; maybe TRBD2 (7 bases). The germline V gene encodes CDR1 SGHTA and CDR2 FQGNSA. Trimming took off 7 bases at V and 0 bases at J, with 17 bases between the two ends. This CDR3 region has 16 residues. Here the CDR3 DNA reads TGTGCCAGCAACTCTCGGGGGGCCGGTAGCACAGATACGCAGTATTTT. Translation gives CASNSRGAGSTDTQYF.

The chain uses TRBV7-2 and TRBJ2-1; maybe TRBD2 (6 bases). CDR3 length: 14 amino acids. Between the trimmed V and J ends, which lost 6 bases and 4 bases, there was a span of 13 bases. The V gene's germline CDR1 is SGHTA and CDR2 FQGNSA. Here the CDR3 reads CASSSPGGYNEQFF. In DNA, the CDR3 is TGTGCCAGCAGTTCCCCCGGGGGTTACAATGAGCAGTTCTTC.

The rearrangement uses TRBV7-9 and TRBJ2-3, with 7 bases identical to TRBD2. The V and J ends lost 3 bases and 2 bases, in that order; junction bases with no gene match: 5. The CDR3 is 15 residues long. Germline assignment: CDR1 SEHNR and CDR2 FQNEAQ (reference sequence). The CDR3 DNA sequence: TGTGCCAGCAGCTTCCAGACTAGCTACACAGATACGCAGTATTTT. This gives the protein CASSFQTSYTDTQYF.

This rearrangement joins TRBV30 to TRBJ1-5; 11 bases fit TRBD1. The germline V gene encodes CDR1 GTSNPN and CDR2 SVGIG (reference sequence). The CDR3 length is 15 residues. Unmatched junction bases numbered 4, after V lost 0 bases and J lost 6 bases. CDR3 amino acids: CAWSVGQGAGQPQHF. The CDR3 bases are TGTGCCTGGAGTGTTGGACAGGGGGCTGGTCAGCCCCAGCATTTT.

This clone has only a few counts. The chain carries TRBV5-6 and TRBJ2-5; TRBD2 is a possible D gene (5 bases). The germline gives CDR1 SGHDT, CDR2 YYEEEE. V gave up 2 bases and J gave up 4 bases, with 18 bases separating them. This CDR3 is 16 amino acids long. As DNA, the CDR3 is TGTGCCAGCAGCTTATCCCTAACTAGTTTCAGAGAGACCCAGTACTTC. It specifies CASSLSLTSFRETQYF. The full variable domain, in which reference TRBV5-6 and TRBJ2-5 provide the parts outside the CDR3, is DAGVTQSPTHLIKTRGQQVTLRCSPKSGHDTVSWYQQALGQGPQFIFQYYEEEERQRGNFPDRFSGHQFPNYSSELNVNALLLGDSALYLCASSLSLTSFRETQYFGPGTRLLVL.

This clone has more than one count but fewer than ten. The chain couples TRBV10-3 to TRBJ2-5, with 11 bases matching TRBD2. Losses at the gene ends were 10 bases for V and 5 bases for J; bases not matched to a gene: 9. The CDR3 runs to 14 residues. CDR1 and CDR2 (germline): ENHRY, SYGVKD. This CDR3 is CANARTSGFETQYF. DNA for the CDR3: TGTGCCAACGCTAGGACTAGCGGGTTTGAGACCCAGTACTTC.

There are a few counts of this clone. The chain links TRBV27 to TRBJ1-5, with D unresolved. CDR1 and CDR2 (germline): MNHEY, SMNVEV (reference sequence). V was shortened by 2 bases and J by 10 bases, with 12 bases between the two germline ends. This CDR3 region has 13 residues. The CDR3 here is CASSLGETNPQHF. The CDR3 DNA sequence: TGTGCCAGCAGTTTAGGGGAGACGAACCCCCAGCATTTT.

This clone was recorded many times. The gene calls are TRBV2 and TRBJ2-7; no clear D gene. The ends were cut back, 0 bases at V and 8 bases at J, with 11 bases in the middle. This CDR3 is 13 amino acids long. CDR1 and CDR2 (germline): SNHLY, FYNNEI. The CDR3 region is CASSEAGIMKQYF. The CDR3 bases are TGTGCCAGCAGTGAAGCTGGGATTATGAAGCAGTACTTC.

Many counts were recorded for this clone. The CDR3 DNA follows: TGCAGCGTTGAAAGTAAAGTGAGGACTGAAGCTTTCTTT. Its protein product is CSVESKVRTEAFF. The rearrangement uses TRBV29-1 and TRBJ1-1; D remains unclear. Trimming removed 2 bases at V and 5 bases at J, with 12 bases between. The germline V gene has CDR1 SQVTM and CDR2 ANQGSEA. The length of the CDR3 is 13 residues.

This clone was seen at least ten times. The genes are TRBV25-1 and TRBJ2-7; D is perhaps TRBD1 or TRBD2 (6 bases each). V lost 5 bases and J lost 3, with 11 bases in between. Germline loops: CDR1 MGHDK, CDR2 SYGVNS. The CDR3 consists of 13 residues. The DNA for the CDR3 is TGTGCCAGCAGTATAGGGGGGATCTACGAGCAGTACTTC. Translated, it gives CASSIGGIYEQYF.

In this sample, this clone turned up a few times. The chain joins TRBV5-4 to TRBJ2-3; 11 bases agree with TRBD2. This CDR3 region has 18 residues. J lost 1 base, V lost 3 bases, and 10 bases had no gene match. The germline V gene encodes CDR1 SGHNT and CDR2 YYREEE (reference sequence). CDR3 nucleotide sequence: TGTGCCAGCAGCTGGGGCCTAGCGGGAGGTGGAGGCACAGATACGCAGTATTTT. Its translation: CASSWGLAGGGGTDTQYF. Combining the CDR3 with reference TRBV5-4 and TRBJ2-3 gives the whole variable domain ETGVTQSPTHLIKTRGQQVTLRCSSQSGHNTVSWYQQALGQGPQFIFQYYREEENGRGNFPPRFSGLQFPNYSSELNVNALELDDSALYLCASSWGLAGGGGTDTQYFGPGTRLTVL.

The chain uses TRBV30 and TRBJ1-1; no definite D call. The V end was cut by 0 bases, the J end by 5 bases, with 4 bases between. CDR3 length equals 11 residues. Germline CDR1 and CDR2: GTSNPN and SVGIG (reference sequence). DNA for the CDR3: TGTGCCTGGAGTGTAGAGACTGAAGCTTTCTTT. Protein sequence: CAWSVETEAFF.

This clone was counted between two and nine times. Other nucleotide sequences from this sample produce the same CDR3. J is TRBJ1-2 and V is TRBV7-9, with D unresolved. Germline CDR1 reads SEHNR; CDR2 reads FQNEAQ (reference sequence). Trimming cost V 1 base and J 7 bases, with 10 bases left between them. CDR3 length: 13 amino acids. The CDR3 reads CASSLGLSGGYTF. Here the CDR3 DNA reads TGTGCCAGCAGCTTAGGACTGTCCGGTGGCTACACCTTC.

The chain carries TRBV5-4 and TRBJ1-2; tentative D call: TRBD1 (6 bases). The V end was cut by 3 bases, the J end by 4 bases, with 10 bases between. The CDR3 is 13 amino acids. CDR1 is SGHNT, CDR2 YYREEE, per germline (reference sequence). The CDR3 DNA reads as TGTGCCAGCAGCTCGGACAGTCTCTATGGCTACACCTTC. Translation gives CASSSDSLYGYTF.

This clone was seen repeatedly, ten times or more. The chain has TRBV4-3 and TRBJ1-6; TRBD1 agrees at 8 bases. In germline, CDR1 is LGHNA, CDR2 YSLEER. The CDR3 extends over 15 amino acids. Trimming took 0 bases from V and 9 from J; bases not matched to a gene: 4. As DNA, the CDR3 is TGCGCCAGCAGCCAAGAGTACAGGGGGACTTCACCCCTCCACTTT. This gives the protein CASSQEYRGTSPLHF.

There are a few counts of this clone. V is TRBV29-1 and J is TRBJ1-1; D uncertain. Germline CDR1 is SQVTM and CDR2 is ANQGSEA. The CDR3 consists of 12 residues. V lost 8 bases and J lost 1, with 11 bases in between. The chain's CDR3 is CSSHTTNTEAFF. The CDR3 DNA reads TGCAGCTCACATACCACGAACACTGAAGCTTTCTTT.

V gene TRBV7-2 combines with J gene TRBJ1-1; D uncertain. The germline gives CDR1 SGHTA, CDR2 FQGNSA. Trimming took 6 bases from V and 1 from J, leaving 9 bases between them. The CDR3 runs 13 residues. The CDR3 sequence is CASRVGPNTEAFF. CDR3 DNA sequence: TGTGCCAGCAGGGTAGGGCCGAACACTGAAGCTTTCTTT.

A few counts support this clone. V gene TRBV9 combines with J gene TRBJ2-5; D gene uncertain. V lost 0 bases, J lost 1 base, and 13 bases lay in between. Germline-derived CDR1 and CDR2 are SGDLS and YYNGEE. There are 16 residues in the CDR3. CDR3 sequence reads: CASSVGDLGRQETQYF. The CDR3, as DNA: TGTGCCAGCAGCGTAGGAGATTTAGGGCGCCAAGAGACCCAGTACTTC.

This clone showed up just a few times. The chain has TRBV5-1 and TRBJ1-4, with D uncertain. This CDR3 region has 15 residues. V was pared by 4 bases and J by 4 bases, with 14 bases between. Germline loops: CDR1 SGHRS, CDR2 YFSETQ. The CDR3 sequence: CASSRKGSGNEKLFF. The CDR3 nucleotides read TGCGCCAGCAGCAGGAAAGGCTCGGGTAATGAAAAACTGTTTTTT. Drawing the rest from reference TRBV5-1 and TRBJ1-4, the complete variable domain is KAGVTQTPRYLIKTRGQQVTLSCSPISGHRSVSWYQQTPGQGLQFLFEYFSETQRNKGNFPGRFSGRQFSNSRSEMNVSTLELGDSALYLCASSRKGSGNEKLFFGSGTQLSVL.

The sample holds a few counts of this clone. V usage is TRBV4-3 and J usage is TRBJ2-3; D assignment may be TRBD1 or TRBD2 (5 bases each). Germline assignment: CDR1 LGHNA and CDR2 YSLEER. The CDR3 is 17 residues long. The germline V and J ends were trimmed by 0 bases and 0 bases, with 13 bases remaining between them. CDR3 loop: CASSQDKGTWSTDTQYF. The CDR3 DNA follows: TGCGCCAGCAGCCAAGACAAGGGGACCTGGAGCACAGATACGCAGTATTTT.

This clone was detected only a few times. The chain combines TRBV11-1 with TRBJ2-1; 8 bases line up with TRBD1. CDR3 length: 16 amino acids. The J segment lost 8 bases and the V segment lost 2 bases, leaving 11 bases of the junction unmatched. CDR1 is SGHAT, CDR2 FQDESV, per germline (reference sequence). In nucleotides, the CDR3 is TGTGCCAGCAGCTTATGGGGACCGGGACAGGAGGATGAGCAGTTCTTC. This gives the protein CASSLWGPGQEDEQFF.

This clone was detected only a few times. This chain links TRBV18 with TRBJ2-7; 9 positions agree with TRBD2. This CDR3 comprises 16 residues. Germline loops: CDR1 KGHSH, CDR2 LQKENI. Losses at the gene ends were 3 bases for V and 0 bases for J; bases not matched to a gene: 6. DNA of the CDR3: TGTGCCAGCTCACCGAGCGGGGGGTCGAGCTCCTACGAGCAGTACTTC. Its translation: CASSPSGGSSSYEQYF.